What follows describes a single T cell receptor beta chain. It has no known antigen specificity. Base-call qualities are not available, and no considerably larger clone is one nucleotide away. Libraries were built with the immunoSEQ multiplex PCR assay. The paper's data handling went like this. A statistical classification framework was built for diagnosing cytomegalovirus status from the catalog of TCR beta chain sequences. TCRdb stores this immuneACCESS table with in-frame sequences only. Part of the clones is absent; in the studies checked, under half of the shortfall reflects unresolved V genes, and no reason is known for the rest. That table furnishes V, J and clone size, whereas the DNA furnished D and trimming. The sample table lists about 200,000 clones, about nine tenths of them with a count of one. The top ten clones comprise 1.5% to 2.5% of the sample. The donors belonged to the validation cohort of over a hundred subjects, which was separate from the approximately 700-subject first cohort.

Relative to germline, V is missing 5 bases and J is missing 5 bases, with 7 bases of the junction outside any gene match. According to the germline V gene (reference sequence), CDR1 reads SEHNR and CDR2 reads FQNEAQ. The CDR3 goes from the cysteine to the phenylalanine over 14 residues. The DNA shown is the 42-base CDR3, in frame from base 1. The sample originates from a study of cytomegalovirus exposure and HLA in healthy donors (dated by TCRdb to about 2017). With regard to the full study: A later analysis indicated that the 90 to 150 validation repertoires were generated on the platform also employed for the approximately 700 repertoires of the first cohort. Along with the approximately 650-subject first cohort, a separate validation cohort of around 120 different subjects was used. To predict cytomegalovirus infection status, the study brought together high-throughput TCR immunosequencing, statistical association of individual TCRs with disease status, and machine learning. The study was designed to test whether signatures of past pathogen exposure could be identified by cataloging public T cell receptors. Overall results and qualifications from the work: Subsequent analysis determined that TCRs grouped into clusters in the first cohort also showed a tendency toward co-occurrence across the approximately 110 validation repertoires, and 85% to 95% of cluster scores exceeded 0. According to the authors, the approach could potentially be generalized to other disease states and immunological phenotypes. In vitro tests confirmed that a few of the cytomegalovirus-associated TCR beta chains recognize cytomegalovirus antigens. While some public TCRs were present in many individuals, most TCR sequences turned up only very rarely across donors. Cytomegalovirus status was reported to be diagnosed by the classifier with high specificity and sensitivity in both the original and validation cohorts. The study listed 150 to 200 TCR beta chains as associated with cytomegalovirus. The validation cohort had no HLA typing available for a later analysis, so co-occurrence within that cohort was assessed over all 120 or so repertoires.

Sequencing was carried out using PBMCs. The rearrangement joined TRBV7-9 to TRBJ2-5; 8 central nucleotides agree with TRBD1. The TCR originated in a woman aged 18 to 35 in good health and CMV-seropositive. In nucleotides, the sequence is TGTGCCAGCAGCCTCCAGGGGGCGAGGGAGACCCAGTACTTC. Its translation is CASSLQGARETQYF.